Included here is one T cell receptor (beta chain) sequence, with context. Using immunoSEQ multiplex PCR, the repertoire was profiled, and TCRdb retains in-frame clones only, with some absent. The sample records fewer than 110,000 clones, roughly 80% being singletons. The data were taken from a study of blood T cell repertoires in COVID-19. Overall study context: There were acute and convalescent COVID-19 samples, and they came from the United States, Italy and Spain. The cDNA or gDNA used as material had been derived from T cells, B-cell-depleted T cells, or PBMCs.

The germline V and J ends were trimmed by 4 bases and 3 bases, with 7 bases remaining between them. The CDR3 covers 13 residues. The sequence came from a human donor in a cohort sampled during active COVID-19. Sequencing was carried out using peripheral blood. The chain couples TRBV12-3 or TRBV12-4 to TRBJ1-5; D remains unclear. The chain's CDR3 is CASSYNNNQPQHF. In DNA, the CDR3 is TGTGCCAGCAGTTATAACAACAATCAGCCCCAGCATTTT.